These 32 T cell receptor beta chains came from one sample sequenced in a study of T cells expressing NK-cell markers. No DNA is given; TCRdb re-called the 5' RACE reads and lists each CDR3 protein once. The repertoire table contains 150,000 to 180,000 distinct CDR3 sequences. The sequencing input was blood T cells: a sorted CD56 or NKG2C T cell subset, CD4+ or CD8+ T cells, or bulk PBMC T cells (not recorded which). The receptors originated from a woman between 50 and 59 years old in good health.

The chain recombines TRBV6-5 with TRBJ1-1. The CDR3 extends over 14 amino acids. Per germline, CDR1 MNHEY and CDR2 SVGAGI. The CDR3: CASSRTPWNTEAFF.

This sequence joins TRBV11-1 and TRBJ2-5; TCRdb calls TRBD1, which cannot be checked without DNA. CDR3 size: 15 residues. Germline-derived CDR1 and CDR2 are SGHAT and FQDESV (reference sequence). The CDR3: CASSPLTGVQETQYF.

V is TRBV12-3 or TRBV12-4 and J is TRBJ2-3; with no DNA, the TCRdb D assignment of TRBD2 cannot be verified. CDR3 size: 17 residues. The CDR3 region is CASSAALAKNPTDTQYF.

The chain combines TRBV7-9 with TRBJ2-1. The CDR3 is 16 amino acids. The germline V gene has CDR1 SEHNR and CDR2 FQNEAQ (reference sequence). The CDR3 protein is CASSLASGGVYNEQFF.

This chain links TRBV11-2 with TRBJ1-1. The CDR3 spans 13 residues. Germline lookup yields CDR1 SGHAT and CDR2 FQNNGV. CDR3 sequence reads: CASSLGRRTEAFF. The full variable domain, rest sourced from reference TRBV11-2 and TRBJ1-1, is EAGVAQSPRYKIIEKRQSVAFWCNPISGHATLYWYQQILGQGPKLLIQFQNNGVVDDSQLPKDRFSAERLKGVDSTLKIQPAKLEDSAVYLCASSLGRRTEAFFGQGTRLTVV.

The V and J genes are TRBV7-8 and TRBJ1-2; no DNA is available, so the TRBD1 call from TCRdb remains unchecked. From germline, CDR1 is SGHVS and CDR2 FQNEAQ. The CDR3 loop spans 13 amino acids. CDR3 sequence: CASSLRQGNGYTF.

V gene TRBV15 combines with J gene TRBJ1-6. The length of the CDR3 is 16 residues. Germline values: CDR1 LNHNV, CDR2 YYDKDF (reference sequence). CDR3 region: CATSESLVSYNSPLHF.

This CDR3 reads CASSLRLGVGDTEAFF. The chain couples TRBV27 to TRBJ1-1. The CDR3 length is 16 residues. CDR1 is MNHEY and CDR2 is SMNVEV in the germline V gene (reference sequence).

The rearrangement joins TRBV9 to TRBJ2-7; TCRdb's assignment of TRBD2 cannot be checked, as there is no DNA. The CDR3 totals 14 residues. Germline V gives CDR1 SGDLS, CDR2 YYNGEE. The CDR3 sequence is CASSVGGSGSEQYF.

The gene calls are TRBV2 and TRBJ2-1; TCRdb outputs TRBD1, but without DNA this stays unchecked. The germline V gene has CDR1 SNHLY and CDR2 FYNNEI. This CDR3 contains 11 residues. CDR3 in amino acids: CASSAGYEQFF.

The chain's CDR3 is CASSLALERGSYEQYF. The gene calls are TRBV7-8 and TRBJ2-7; the D gene TCRdb calls, TRBD2, cannot be checked with no DNA. CDR3 size: 16 residues. Germline V gene data show CDR1 as SGHVS and CDR2 as FQNEAQ.

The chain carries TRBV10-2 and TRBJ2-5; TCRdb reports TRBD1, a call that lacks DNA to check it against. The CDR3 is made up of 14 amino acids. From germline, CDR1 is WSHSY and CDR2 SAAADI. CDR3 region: CASSEQGWVETQYF.

CDR3 residues: CASSSPRLQETQYF. The gene calls are TRBV7-9 and TRBJ2-5; TCRdb reports TRBD1, a call that lacks DNA to check it against. This CDR3 is 14 amino acids long. Germline V gene sequence: CDR1 SEHNR, CDR2 FQNEAQ (reference sequence).

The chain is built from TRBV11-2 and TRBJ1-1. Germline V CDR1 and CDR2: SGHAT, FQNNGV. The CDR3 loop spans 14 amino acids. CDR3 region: CASSSSRGIPEAFF.

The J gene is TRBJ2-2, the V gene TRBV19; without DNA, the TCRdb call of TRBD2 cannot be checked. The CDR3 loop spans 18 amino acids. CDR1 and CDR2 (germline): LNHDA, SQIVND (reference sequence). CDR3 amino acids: CASSIGLAGGENTGELFF.

The CDR3 loop reads CAISESGGRINTEAFF. The rearrangement joins TRBV10-3 to TRBJ1-1. The CDR3 totals 16 residues. CDR1 is ENHRY and CDR2 is SYGVKD in the germline V gene.

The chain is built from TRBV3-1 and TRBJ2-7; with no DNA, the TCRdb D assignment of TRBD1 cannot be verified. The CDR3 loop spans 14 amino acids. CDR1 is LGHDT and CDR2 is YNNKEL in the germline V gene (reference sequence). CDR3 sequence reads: CASSQGTGRYEQYF.

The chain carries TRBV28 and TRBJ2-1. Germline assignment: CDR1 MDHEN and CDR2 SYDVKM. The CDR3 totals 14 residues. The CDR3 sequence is CASRVGSGHNEQFF.

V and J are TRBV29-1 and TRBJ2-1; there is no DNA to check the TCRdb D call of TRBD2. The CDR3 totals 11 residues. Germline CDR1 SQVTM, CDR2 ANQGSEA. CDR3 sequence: CSVRRENEQFF.

This CDR3 reads CASSPTGLAGATDTQYF. V is TRBV27 and J is TRBJ2-3; as DNA is missing, the TRBD2 call by TCRdb cannot be tested. Germline-derived CDR1 and CDR2 are MNHEY and SMNVEV (reference sequence). The CDR3 loop spans 17 amino acids.

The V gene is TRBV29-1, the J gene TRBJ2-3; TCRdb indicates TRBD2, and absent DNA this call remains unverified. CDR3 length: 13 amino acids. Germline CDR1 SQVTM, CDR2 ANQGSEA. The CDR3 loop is CSVVASGTDTQYF.

CDR3 loop: CASGYNAGLSYNEQFF. This chain connects TRBV12-5 to TRBJ2-1; as DNA is missing, the TRBD2 call by TCRdb cannot be tested. The CDR3 extends over 16 amino acids. Germline values: CDR1 LGHNT, CDR2 FRNRAP.

CDR3 sequence reads: CASSYLGEVEQFF. The rearrangement links TRBV6-6 to TRBJ2-1; TCRdb proposes TRBD2, but this gene call is untestable without DNA. Germline V CDR1 and CDR2: MNHNY, SVGAGI (reference sequence). The CDR3 is 13 amino acids.

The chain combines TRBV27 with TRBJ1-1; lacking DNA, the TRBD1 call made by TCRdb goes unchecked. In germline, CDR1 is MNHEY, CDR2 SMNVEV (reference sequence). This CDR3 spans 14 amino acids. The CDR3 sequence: CASSLFTGYTEAFF.

CDR3 sequence reads: CASSLGQSNQPQHF. This chain joins TRBV12-3 or TRBV12-4 and TRBJ1-5; TCRdb selects TRBD1, and the lack of DNA leaves this call unchecked. The CDR3 runs 14 residues.

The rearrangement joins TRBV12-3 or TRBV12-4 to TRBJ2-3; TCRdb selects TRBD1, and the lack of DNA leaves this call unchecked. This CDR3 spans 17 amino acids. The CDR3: CASSLLPSGGEADTQYF.

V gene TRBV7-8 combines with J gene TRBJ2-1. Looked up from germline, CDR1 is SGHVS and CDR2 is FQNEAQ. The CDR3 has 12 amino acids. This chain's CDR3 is CASSLTTYEQFF.

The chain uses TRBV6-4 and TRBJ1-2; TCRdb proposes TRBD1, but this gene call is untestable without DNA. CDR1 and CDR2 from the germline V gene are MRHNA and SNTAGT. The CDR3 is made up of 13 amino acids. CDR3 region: CASRGTGGDGYTF.

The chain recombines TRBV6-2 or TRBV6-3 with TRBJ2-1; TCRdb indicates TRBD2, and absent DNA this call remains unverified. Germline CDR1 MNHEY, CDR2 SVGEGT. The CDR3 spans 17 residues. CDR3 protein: CASNYGTSGSSFDEQFF.

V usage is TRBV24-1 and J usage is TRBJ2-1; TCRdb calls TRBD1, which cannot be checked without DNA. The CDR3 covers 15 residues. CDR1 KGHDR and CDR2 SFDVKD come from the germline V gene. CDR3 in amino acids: CATSEAGGNYNEQFF.

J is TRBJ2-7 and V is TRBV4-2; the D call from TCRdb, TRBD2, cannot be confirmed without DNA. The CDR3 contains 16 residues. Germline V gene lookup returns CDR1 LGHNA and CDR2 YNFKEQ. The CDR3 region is CASSQVGVAGLREQYF.

This CDR3 reads CASSETDRVYEQYF. This chain connects TRBV6-1 to TRBJ2-7; TCRdb picks TRBD1, but there is no DNA to check that call. The length of the CDR3 is 14 residues. CDR1 MNHNS and CDR2 SASEGT come from the germline V gene.